A selection of T cell receptor beta chains follows, all from one sample in a study of OX40 agonist ivuxolimab in advanced cancers. TCRdb's copy holds only in-frame clones and misses some; the assay was immunoSEQ multiplex PCR. The table has 65,000 to 70,000 clones, about 81% seen once. The input for sequencing was CD4+ or CD8+ T cells sorted from blood, taken in a trial of the OX40 agonist ivuxolimab. The receptors here all came from an adult with an advanced solid tumor such as melanoma, head and neck, liver or kidney cancer. Both conserved end residues are part of each CDR3. D genes are given only for firm matches. Rows may omit the clone size; those that give it use once, few, many or a size class.

abundance	v_gene	j_gene	d_gene	CDR3aa	CDR3nt
NA	TRBV5-8	TRBJ1-5	NA	CASSRNTLARSNQPQHF	TGTGCCAGCAGCCGAAATACTCTAGCAAGGAGCAATCAGCCCCAGCATTTT
NA	TRBV11-3	TRBJ2-1	NA	CASSLGGGLSSYNEQFF	TGTGCCAGCAGCCTTGGGGGGGGGCTGAGCTCCTACAATGAGCAGTTCTTC
NA	TRBV9	TRBJ2-4	TRBD2	CASSVASGNIQYF	TGTGCCAGCAGCGTAGCTAGCGGAAACATTCAGTACTTC
NA	TRBV2	TRBJ1-1	TRBD1	CASRRQGRDTEAFF	TGTGCCAGCAGGAGACAGGGGAGGGACACTGAAGCTTTCTTT
few	TRBV6-1	TRBJ1-3	NA	CASSESLGSGNTIYF	TGTGCCAGCAGTGAAAGTCTGGGCTCTGGAAACACCATATATTTT
NA	TRBV5-4	TRBJ2-3	NA	CASSRAGISTDTQYF	TGTGCCAGCAGCCGGGCGGGAATCAGCACAGATACGCAGTATTTT
NA	TRBV18	TRBJ1-3	TRBD1	CASSPDRASGNTIYF	TGTGCTAGCTCACCAGACAGGGCCTCTGGAAACACCATATATTTT
NA	TRBV4-3	TRBJ2-3	NA	CASSQGSRDLTDTQYF	TGCGCCAGCAGCCAAGGCTCCAGAGATCTCACAGATACGCAGTATTTT
NA	TRBV7-9	TRBJ1-5	TRBD1	CASSRGSTGNQPQHF	TGTGCCAGCAGCCGGGGCTCGACAGGGAATCAGCCCCAGCATTTT
NA	TRBV6-5	TRBJ2-5	TRBD1	CASKRSTGDVETQYF	TGTGCCAGCAAACGCAGTACAGGGGACGTGGAGACCCAGTACTTC
NA	TRBV29-1	TRBJ1-1	NA	CSLRTEMGEAFF	TGCAGCTTAAGGACGGAGATGGGTGAAGCTTTCTTT
NA	TRBV6-5	TRBJ1-2	NA	CASSYDSNYGYTF	TGTGCCAGCAGTTATGACAGCAACTATGGCTACACCTTC
NA	TRBV5-1	TRBJ1-2	TRBD1	CASSWRGDRANGYTF	TGCGCCAGCAGCTGGAGAGGGGACAGGGCGAATGGCTACACCTTC
NA	TRBV5-1	TRBJ2-7	NA	CASSAWAGGGKDEQYF	TGCGCCAGCAGCGCCTGGGCTGGGGGCGGGAAGGACGAGCAGTACTTC
NA	TRBV30	TRBJ2-2	NA	CAWSVTGAPGELFF	TGTGCCTGGAGTGTAACGGGGGCTCCCGGGGAGCTGTTTTTT
NA	TRBV6-5	TRBJ1-1	NA	CASSRTFTNTEAFF	TGTGCCAGCAGTCGGACTTTCACGAACACTGAAGCTTTCTTT
NA	TRBV9	TRBJ2-3	NA	CASSVEGHGTDTQYF	TGTGCCAGCAGCGTAGAGGGACACGGGACAGATACGCAGTATTTT